This section outlines one TCR beta chain sequence together with its context. The data are from a study of blood T cell repertoires in COVID-19. Germline-derived CDR1 and CDR2 are SGHRS and YFSETQ. The length of the CDR3 is 14 residues. Trimming cost V 0 bases and J 4 bases, with 10 bases left between them. Generated by immunoSEQ multiplex PCR, the TCRdb table keeps only in-frame clones and is missing some. The sample holds roughly 81,000 clones, roughly 86% seen once. Sequencing was performed on peripheral blood. The sequence was obtained from a man aged 35-49 years with acute or convalescent COVID-19. The V call is TRBV5-1, the J call TRBJ2-5; maybe TRBD2 (7 bases). This CDR3 reads CASSLGGGRETQYF. The CDR3 DNA reads TGCGCCAGCAGCTTGGGGGGGGGCAGAGAGACCCAGTACTTC.